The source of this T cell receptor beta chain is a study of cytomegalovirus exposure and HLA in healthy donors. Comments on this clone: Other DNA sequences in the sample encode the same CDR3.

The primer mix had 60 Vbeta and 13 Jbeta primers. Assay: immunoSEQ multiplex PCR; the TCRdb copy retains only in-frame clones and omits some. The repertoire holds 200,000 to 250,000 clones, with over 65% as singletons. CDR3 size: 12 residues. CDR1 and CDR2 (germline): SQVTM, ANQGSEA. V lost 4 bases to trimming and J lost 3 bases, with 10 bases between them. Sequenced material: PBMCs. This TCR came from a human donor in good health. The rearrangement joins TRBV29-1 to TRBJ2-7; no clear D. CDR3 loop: CSVAVSGYEQYF. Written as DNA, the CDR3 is TGCAGCGTTGCTGTATCGGGCTACGAGCAGTACTTC.